Listed below are T cell receptor beta chains from one sample, sequenced in a study of control samples from healthy donors and cancer patients. TCRdb's copy holds only in-frame clones and misses some; the assay was immunoSEQ multiplex PCR. The sample has about 170,000 clones; more than 90% are singletons. The sequencing input was blood. These receptors originate from a middle-aged woman in good health. Each CDR3 is given with its conserved first and last residue. A D gene is named only where the DNA matches it firmly. Expanded clones get a size class; other rows say once, few or many, or leave the size out.

CASSFFGGYGYTF	TGTGCCAGCAGCTTTTTCGGGGGGTATGGCTACACCTTC	TRBJ1-2	TRBV5-6	NA	NA
CASSQDGTGNYNEQFF	TGCGCCAGCAGCCAAGATGGGACAGGAAACTACAATGAGCAGTTCTTC	TRBJ2-1	TRBV4-1	once	TRBD1
CATRKGSGNTIYF	TGTGCTACCAGGAAAGGGTCTGGAAACACCATATATTTT	TRBJ1-3	TRBV21-1	NA	NA
CASTKVGPSLGYGYTF	TGTGCCAGTACAAAGGTGGGGCCTAGCCTAGGGTATGGCTACACCTTC	TRBJ1-2	TRBV19	NA	NA
CASSFDSGWSGYNEQFF	TGTGCCAGCAGCTTTGACAGCGGTTGGAGTGGCTACAATGAGCAGTTCTTC	TRBJ2-1	TRBV7-2	NA	NA
CASWGGTDTQYF	TGTGCCAGCTGGGGGGGGACAGATACGCAGTATTTT	TRBJ2-3	TRBV6-5	NA	TRBD2
CASSSYGRTQETQYF	TGTGCCAGCAGCTCATATGGGAGGACCCAAGAGACCCAGTACTTC	TRBJ2-5	TRBV7-2	NA	NA
CSGTTGGSYGYTF	TGCAGCGGGACCACAGGGGGCAGCTATGGCTACACCTTC	TRBJ1-2	TRBV29-1	NA	TRBD1
CASSLGGAGTEAFF	TGTGCCAGCAGCTTGGGGGGCGCGGGGACTGAAGCTTTCTTT	TRBJ1-1	TRBV5-4	NA	NA
CASSQGVGAYEQYF	TGCGCCAGCAGCCAAGGGGTTGGCGCTTACGAGCAGTACTTC	TRBJ2-7	TRBV4-1	few	NA
CASSVGFSGNTIYF	TGTGCCAGCAGCGTAGGGTTCTCTGGAAACACCATATATTTT	TRBJ1-3	TRBV9	NA	NA
CASSSLGSYGYTF	TGTGCCAGCAGTTCCTTGGGATCCTATGGCTACACCTTC	TRBJ1-2	TRBV27	NA	NA
CASSPLGAGGHNEQFF	TGTGCCAGCAGCCCACTGGGAGCGGGGGGGCACAATGAGCAGTTCTTC	TRBJ2-1	TRBV9	NA	TRBD2
CASGSGLVYTGELFF	TGTGCTAGTGGATCGGGACTAGTGTACACCGGGGAGCTGTTTTTT	TRBJ2-2	TRBV12-5	NA	TRBD2
CASSQVYRNQPQHF	TGTGCCAGCAGCCAAGTTTACCGAAATCAGCCCCAGCATTTT	TRBJ1-5	TRBV14	few	NA
CASSRTSGGWDQETQYF	TGCGCCAGCAGCAGGACTAGCGGGGGATGGGACCAAGAGACCCAGTACTTC	TRBJ2-5	TRBV5-1	NA	TRBD2
CASSQEGRYNEQFF	TGTGCCAGCAGCCAAGAGGGCAGATACAATGAGCAGTTCTTC	TRBJ2-1	TRBV14	NA	NA
CASSVQGINEQFF	TGCGCCAGCAGCGTACAGGGAATCAATGAGCAGTTCTTC	TRBJ2-1	TRBV5-1	NA	NA
CASSPRPGNTEAFF	TGTGCCAGCAGCCCCCGCCCGGGGAACACTGAAGCTTTCTTT	TRBJ1-1	TRBV7-9	NA	NA
CAIGQGYNSPLHF	TGTGCCATAGGACAGGGATATAATTCACCCCTCCACTTT	TRBJ1-6	TRBV10-3	NA	TRBD1
CASSSHGQGRIDEQFF	TGTGCCAGCAGCTCCCATGGACAGGGGAGAATAGATGAGCAGTTCTTC	TRBJ2-1	TRBV7-2	NA	TRBD1
CASSEVGRRSGANVLTF	TGTGCCAGCAGTGAGGTGGGGAGACGCTCTGGGGCCAACGTCCTGACTTTC	TRBJ2-6	TRBV6-1	NA	NA
CASGSSGSQRGTQYF	TGTGCCAGTGGGTCTAGCGGGAGTCAAAGGGGGACCCAGTACTTC	TRBJ2-5	TRBV19	NA	TRBD2
CASSLAAGPYGYTF	TGCGCCAGCAGCTTGGCAGCAGGACCCTATGGCTACACCTTC	TRBJ1-2	TRBV5-1	NA	NA
CASSLGDGTGGTDTQYF	TGTGCCAGCAGCTTAGGGGACGGGACAGGGGGCACAGATACGCAGTATTTT	TRBJ2-3	TRBV11-3	NA	TRBD1
CASSPGRRTEAFF	TGTGCCAGCAGCCCCGGGAGGCGGACTGAAGCTTTCTTT	TRBJ1-1	TRBV3-1/TRBV3-2	NA	NA
CASSLDRETQYF	TGTGCCAGCAGCCTGGACAGGGAGACCCAGTACTTC	TRBJ2-5	TRBV7-8	NA	TRBD1
CASSLSAGQGPRETQYF	TGTGCCAGCAGCTTATCTGCGGGACAGGGGCCGAGAGAGACCCAGTACTTC	TRBJ2-5	TRBV7-9	NA	TRBD1
CASSPGTGNYGYTF	TGTGCCAGCAGCCCCGGGACAGGGAACTATGGCTACACCTTC	TRBJ1-2	TRBV3-1/TRBV3-2	NA	TRBD1
CASSFQGVETQYF	TGTGCCAGCAGCTTCCAGGGGGTAGAGACCCAGTACTTC	TRBJ2-5	TRBV5-4	few	TRBD1
CASSSEGVYDGYTF	TGTGCCAGCAGTTCCGAGGGGGTATACGATGGCTACACCTTC	TRBJ1-2	TRBV6-2/TRBV6-3	NA	NA
CASSSQVGANEKLFF	TGTGCCAGCAGCTCCCAGGTGGGGGCTAATGAAAAACTGTTTTTT	TRBJ1-4	TRBV7-2	NA	NA
CASSISSGGLADEQFF	TGTGCCAGTAGTATCTCCAGCGGGGGACTCGCGGATGAGCAGTTCTTC	TRBJ2-1	TRBV19	NA	TRBD2
CASSQWEGNTEAFF	TGTGCCAGCAGCCAATGGGAGGGGAACACTGAAGCTTTCTTT	TRBJ1-1	TRBV4-2	NA	NA
CASSFGVGTEAFF	TGTGCCAGCAGTTTCGGGGTAGGTACTGAAGCTTTCTTT	TRBJ1-1	TRBV6-5	NA	NA
CASSLAGGSYEQYF	TGTGCCAGCAGCTTAGCGGGGGGGTCCTACGAGCAGTACTTC	TRBJ2-7	TRBV7-2	NA	TRBD2
CASTSGGGLYEQYF	TGTGCCAGTACGTCTGGTGGGGGCCTCTACGAGCAGTACTTC	TRBJ2-7	TRBV2	few	NA
CASSPHHRDDQPQHF	TGTGCCAGCAGCCCCCATCACAGGGACGATCAGCCCCAGCATTTT	TRBJ1-5	TRBV7-8	NA	NA
CAREDMGETQYF	TGTGCCAGGGAGGACATGGGGGAGACCCAGTACTTC	TRBJ2-5	TRBV6-5	NA	NA
CASSAGGGQYPYNEQFF	TGTGCCAGCAGCGCCGGAGGGGGTCAATATCCCTACAATGAGCAGTTCTTC	TRBJ2-1	TRBV11-2	NA	NA
CASSTPGHTYEQYF	TGTGCCAGTAGCACCCCGGGACATACCTACGAGCAGTACTTC	TRBJ2-7	TRBV19	NA	NA